This entry is about one T cell receptor beta chain. This clone is a singleton in its sample. This receptor's antigen is unknown. Per-nucleotide qualities are absent, and no much larger clonotype sits a single base away. These data come from a study of shared clonotypes between healthy human individuals (dated by TCRdb to about 2020). Describing the broader study: The cohort included a few men and two women between 18 and 49 years of age. Libraries were prepared and TCR repertoires were sequenced by different laboratories using diverse techniques, in order to increase sequencing depth and limit assay-specific biases. To estimate repertoire size and how much clonotype sharing occurs between individuals, the study deeply sequenced the blood TCR repertoires of about five healthy adults. Between about 0.85 and 10 billion PBMCs per donor were obtained by leukapheresis. For each donor, CD4 naive and CD4 memory were each given three plates, CD8 naive was given two plates, and CD8 memory was given one plate.

Study-wide conclusions, independent of this receptor: Naive subsets generally had larger estimated clonotype richness than memory subsets. Only blood was sampled, and tissue TCR repertoires likely differ from those in blood. Clonotypes shared by all four sorted-subset donors showed higher generation probabilities than non-shared clonotypes. Pairwise subsampling led to the expectation that sequencing depth would affect the degree of clonotype sharing among donors. Even with the large sequencing depth, rarefaction of the sorted-subset datasets indicated that sequencing was incomplete. Approximately 5% of naive CD4, around 3.6% of naive CD8, approximately 2% of memory CD4, and 0.35% to 0.4% of memory CD8 clonotypes were shared across several donors. The small number of donors limited the genetic and exposure-history diversity represented.

Donors were healthy HIV-negative adults with no recently reported acute infections or vaccinations. All donors were Caucasian adults living in Nashville, Tennessee, USA. Magnetic negative selection was used to enrich CD4+ T cells, after which naive cells were positively selected on CD45RA and the negative fraction became the memory subset. After blood collection by leukapheresis, PBMCs were isolated using Ficoll-Histopaque density gradient centrifugation and then cryopreserved in the vapor phase of liquid nitrogen. Analytical flow cytometry was used to check the purity and quantity of each magnetically sorted T cell population. From each sorted fraction, genomic DNA was isolated and quantified by UV absorbance on a Nanodrop 2000c. Using the deep immunoSEQ assay, multiplex PCR amplified TCR CDR3 regions from genomic DNA. Extracted genomic DNA from each cell subset was spread evenly across all wells of several immunoSEQ 96-well plates, with each plate serving as a replicate. For sorted subsets, around 200 ng genomic DNA, equal to some 28,000 T cell genomes, was loaded into each replicate PCR. Purified libraries were quantified with a Qubit 3.0 fluorometer, sized on a Bioanalyzer 2100, and re-quantified with the KAPA Library Quantification kit. A separate single-read 150-cycle Illumina NextSeq 550 flow cell was used to sequence each immunoSEQ 96-well plate. Under the source paper's analysis protocol: Because only junctional sequences without quality scores were contained in the immunoSEQ output, filtering matching that applied to full-length reads could not be performed. To assign V/J genes and CDR3, sequences were annotated using PyIR, a Python wrapper for IgBLAST v1.9, with IMGT germline references. Reads were filtered out if the reads had weak V/J assignments (E-value above 1e-6), no CDR3, stop codons, out-of-frame junctions, or ambiguous translated residues. A V3J clonotype was defined by an identical inferred V gene, J gene, and CDR3 amino acid sequence. Percentage overlap between repertoires was calculated by dividing the number of shared unique clonotypes by the size of the smaller repertoire. Richness of each repertoire was evaluated using RTK rarefaction, the Chao1 estimator, and Recon v2.1 estimates of unobserved clonotypes. OLGA was used to compute generation probabilities for all TCRbeta clonotypes that the gDNA method yielded from several donors. TCRdb retrieved this table from immuneACCESS and kept in-frame rearrangements only. Not all clones are present; in checked studies, unresolved V genes account for under half, and no reason is known for the remainder. That table is the source of V, J and clone size, and D and trimming were worked out from the DNA. The sample table records 2 million to 3 million clones; 93% of these occur just once. The ten most abundant clones make up around 0.37% of the sample.

Sequencing input: naive CD4+ T cells from PBMCs. The cell subset or site label corresponds to: CD45RA+ positively selected. The origin of this receptor is a man younger than 30 in good health. Some clones in this sample may be carry-over from other donors' samples.

The CDR3 protein sequence reads: CASSPSGPPGEKLFF. Here is the DNA: TGTGCCAGCTCACCATCGGGACCCCCAGGGGAAAAACTGTTTTTT. The V and J segments used are TRBV18 and TRBJ1-4; 5 matching bases give a weak D call of TRBD1. The CDR3 starts with the cysteine, ends with the phenylalanine, and has 15 residues. The CDR3 DNA has 45 bases and is translated from base 1. Relative to germline, V is 2 bases shorter and J is 8 bases shorter, with 15 bases between their ends. Reading the germline V gene gives CDR1 KGHSH and CDR2 LQKENI.